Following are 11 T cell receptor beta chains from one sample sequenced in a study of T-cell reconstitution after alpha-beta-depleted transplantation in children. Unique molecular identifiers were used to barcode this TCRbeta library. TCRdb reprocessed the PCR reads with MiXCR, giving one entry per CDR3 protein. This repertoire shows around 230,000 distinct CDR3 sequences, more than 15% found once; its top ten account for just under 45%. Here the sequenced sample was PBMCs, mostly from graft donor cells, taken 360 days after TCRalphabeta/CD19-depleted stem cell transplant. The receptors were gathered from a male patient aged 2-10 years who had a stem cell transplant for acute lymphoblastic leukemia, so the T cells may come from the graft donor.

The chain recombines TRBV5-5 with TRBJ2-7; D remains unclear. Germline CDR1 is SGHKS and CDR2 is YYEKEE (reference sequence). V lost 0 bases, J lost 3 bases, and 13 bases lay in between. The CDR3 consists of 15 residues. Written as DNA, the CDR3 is TGTGCCAGCAGCTTGGCTAGTTCCACCTACTACGAGCAGTACTTC. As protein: CASSLASSTYYEQYF.

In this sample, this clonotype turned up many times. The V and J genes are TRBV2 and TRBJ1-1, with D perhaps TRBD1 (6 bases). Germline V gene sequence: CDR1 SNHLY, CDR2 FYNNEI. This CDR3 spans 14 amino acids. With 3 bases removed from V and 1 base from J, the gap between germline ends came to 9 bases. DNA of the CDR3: TGTGCCAGCAGTGAGCGGACAGCGAACACTGAAGCTTTCTTT. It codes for CASSERTANTEAFF.

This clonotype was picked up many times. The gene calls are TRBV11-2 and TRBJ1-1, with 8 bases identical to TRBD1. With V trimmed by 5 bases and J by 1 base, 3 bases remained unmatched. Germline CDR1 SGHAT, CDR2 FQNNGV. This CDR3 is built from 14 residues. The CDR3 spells CASSADRANTEAFF. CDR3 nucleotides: TGTGCCAGCAGCGCGGACAGGGCGAACACTGAAGCTTTCTTT.

The CDR3, as DNA: TGTGCCAGCAGCTTCGTCGGGGGCCCCCTTCGATTGAACACCGGGGAGCTGTTTTTT. This encodes CASSFVGGPLRLNTGELFF. The chain is built from TRBV5-4 and TRBJ2-2; D assignment may be TRBD1 or TRBD2 (6 bases each). Trimming removed 2 bases at V and 1 base at J, with 21 bases between. CDR1 and CDR2 from the germline V gene are SGHNT and YYREEE (reference sequence). The CDR3 covers 19 residues.

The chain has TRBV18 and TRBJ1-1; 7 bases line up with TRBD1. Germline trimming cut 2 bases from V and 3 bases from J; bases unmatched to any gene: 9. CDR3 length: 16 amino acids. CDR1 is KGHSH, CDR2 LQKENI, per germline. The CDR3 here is CASSPRVPGGDTEAFF. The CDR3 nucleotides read TGTGCCAGCTCACCAAGGGTCCCAGGGGGGGACACTGAAGCTTTCTTT.

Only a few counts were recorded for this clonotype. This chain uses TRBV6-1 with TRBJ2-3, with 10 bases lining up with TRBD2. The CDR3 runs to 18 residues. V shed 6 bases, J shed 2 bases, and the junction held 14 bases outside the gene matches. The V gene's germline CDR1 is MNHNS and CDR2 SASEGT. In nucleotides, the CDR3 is TGTGCCAGCAGGCGAACTAGCGGGAACGTGGGTAACACAGATACGCAGTATTTT. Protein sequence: CASRRTSGNVGNTDTQYF.

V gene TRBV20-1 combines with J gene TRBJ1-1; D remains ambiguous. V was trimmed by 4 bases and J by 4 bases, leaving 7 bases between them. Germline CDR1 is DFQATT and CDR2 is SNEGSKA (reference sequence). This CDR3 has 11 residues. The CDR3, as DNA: TGCAGTGCTACAGGTTCCACTGAAGCTTTCTTT. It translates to CSATGSTEAFF.

The DNA for the CDR3 is TGTGCCATCAGTGGCGGGGGAAGGGCTAGCACAGATACGCAGTATTTT. Its translation: CAISGGGRASTDTQYF. This chain connects TRBV10-3 to TRBJ2-3, with 7 bases fitting TRBD2. With 4 bases clipped from V and 0 bases from J, the junction kept 7 bases outside the gene matches. CDR3 length: 16 amino acids. The V gene's germline CDR1 is ENHRY and CDR2 SYGVKD.

The CDR3 DNA reads TGTGCCAGCAGCTGGCGGGGACTAGCTCCCAATGAGCAGTTCTTC. Its translation: CASSWRGLAPNEQFF. The chain joins TRBV12-3 or TRBV12-4 to TRBJ2-1; 9 bases are shared with TRBD2. The CDR3 sequence is 15 residues long. The junction had 9 bases not matched to a gene; V was cut back by 6 bases and J by 6 bases.

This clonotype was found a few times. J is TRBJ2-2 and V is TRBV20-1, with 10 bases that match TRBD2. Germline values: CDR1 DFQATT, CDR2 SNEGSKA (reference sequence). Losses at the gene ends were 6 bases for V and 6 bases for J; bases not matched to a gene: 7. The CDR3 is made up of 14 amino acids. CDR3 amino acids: CSAVSSGSPGELFF. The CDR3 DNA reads TGCAGTGCAGTCTCTAGCGGGAGCCCCGGGGAGCTGTTTTTT.

The CDR3 reads CSVDMGYNEQFF. The CDR3 DNA sequence: TGCAGCGTTGATATGGGGTACAATGAGCAGTTCTTC. This rearrangement joins TRBV29-1 to TRBJ2-1, with D unresolved. In germline, CDR1 is SQVTM, CDR2 ANQGSEA. The germline V and J ends were trimmed by 3 bases and 4 bases, with 7 bases remaining between them. The CDR3 loop spans 12 amino acids.